Following are 7 T cell receptor beta chains from one sample sequenced in a study of cytomegalovirus exposure and HLA in healthy donors. TCRdb keeps only in-frame clones here, not all; method: immunoSEQ multiplex PCR. The repertoire holds about 56,000 clones, with 90% to 97% as singletons. The material sequenced was PBMCs. These receptors were collected from a young woman in good health and CMV-seronegative.

V and J are TRBV6-5 and TRBJ2-2; TRBD2 agrees at 15 bases. Germline-derived CDR1 and CDR2 are MNHEY and SVGAGI. V was pared by 2 bases and J by 6 bases, with 1 base of the junction left unmatched. The CDR3 length is 16 residues. CDR3 amino acids: CASSYGTSGRPGELFF. The CDR3 DNA follows: TGTGCCAGCAGTTACGGGACTAGCGGGAGGCCCGGGGAGCTGTTTTTT.

V gene TRBV5-1 combines with J gene TRBJ2-3; D unclear. CDR1 and CDR2 from the germline V gene are SGHRS and YFSETQ. The CDR3 extends over 12 amino acids. V lost 0 bases, J lost 5 bases, and 4 bases lay in between. The CDR3 protein is CASSLAKDTQYF. CDR3 DNA: TGCGCCAGCAGCTTGGCCAAAGATACGCAGTATTTT.

The chain couples TRBV4-3 to TRBJ2-2, with unresolved D. Trimming took off 4 bases at V and 3 bases at J, with 9 bases between the two ends. This CDR3 region has 14 residues. Germline V gene data show CDR1 as LGHNA and CDR2 as YSLEER. The CDR3 nucleotides read TGCGCCAGCAGCCCCCCACGGGACACCGGGGAGCTGTTTTTT. Encoded protein: CASSPPRDTGELFF.

This chain joins TRBV19 and TRBJ2-2, with 8 positions matching TRBD2. Germline assignment: CDR1 LNHDA and CDR2 SQIVND (reference sequence). Trimming removed 5 bases from V and 4 bases from J; junction bases left unmatched: 12. The CDR3 is 17 residues long. CDR3 protein: CASSQIGGTSSTGELFF. DNA for the CDR3: TGTGCCAGTAGTCAAATCGGAGGGACTAGTAGCACCGGGGAGCTGTTTTTT.

The chain couples TRBV28 to TRBJ2-3; D possibly corresponds to TRBD1 (7 bases). CDR3 size: 17 residues. The germline CDR1 and CDR2 sequences are MDHEN and SYDVKM. V lost 4 bases to trimming and J lost 3 bases, with 20 bases between them. The DNA of the CDR3 is TGTGCCAGCAGTTCGGGAGCACAAGGGGGCTTGACAGATACGCAGTATTTT. Amino acid sequence: CASSSGAQGGLTDTQYF.

The V call is TRBV5-6, the J call TRBJ1-3; 9 bases are shared with TRBD1. CDR1 is SGHDT, CDR2 YYEEEE, per germline. The CDR3 sequence is 16 residues long. Germline trimming cut 4 bases from V and 4 bases from J; bases unmatched to any gene: 9. The CDR3 region is CASSQTDRGWGNTIYF. In DNA, the CDR3 is TGTGCCAGCAGCCAAACCGACAGGGGGTGGGGAAACACCATATATTTT.

The J gene is TRBJ2-7, the V gene TRBV30, with 9 bases identical to TRBD1. Germline V gene data show CDR1 as GTSNPN and CDR2 as SVGIG (reference sequence). With V trimmed by 2 bases and J by 6 bases, 5 bases remained unmatched. This CDR3 is 13 amino acids long. The CDR3 DNA reads as TGTGCCTGGAGTTATGGGACAGGGCGCGAGCAGTACTTC. Translation gives CAWSYGTGREQYF.